The sequence of this T cell receptor beta chain was determined in a study of T cells after yellow fever vaccination (dated by TCRdb to about 2019). Regarding the study in general: The SMART-Seq v4 Ultra Low Input RNA kit was used to prepare libraries from fractions with low cell numbers. To track T-cell clones before and after primary and booster YFV17D yellow fever vaccination, bulk TCR alpha and beta repertoires were sequenced longitudinally. Two healthy male donors, one aged 18 to 29 and one aged 30 to 40 years, made up the cohort. Bulk PBMC replicates and cell subsets were isolated from blood drawn at multiple timepoints before and after both primary and secondary immunization. Findings and caveats that apply to the study as a whole: A small share of clonotypes was detected in both CD4 and CD8 compartments, with the overlap likely arising from convergent recombination. Compared with the primary T-cell response, the secondary T-cell response was weaker but faster, peaking on day 5 rather than day 15. Most clones expanded after primary vaccination were re-detected after the booster (around 96% of CD4 and roughly 85% of CD8), suggesting broad memory maintenance. Because only a couple of donors were included in the study, the extent to which the findings can be generalized is limited. Computational filtering was required because FACS-sorted repertoires could contain abundant contaminating clonotypes from the bulk population.

TCR cDNA was synthesized by 5'RACE template switching, which introduced a universal primer site and unique molecular identifiers. Priming for cDNA synthesis came from both the TCR alpha and TCR beta constant segments. Two PCR steps were used to amplify libraries, with sample barcodes and sequencing adapters being added in the second step. Sequencing of libraries was done on Illumina HiSeq 2500 (2x100 bp) or NovaSeq (2x150 bp). The paper's data handling went like this. MIGEC handled demultiplexing of reads and collapsing into UMI consensus sequences, while MiXCR performed V(D)J alignment. Vaccine-responding clonotypes were identified with edgeR using replicate PBMC samples, with FDR below 0.01 and a log2 fold change above 5 up to day 15 being required. Each bulk clonotype was labeled CD4 or CD8 based on which sequenced repertoire, CD4 or CD8, contained the clonotype at higher abundance. TCRdb's own reprocessing of the public reads used fastp at Q25 and MiXCR and kept productive beta chains. Entries are consolidated by CDR3 protein sequence, retaining the most common genes and DNA. TCRdb, not the original authors, processed these V and J calls. The sample data list 300,000 to 350,000 distinct CDR3 sequences, and 7% to 10% of these were observed just once. Of the sample, 17% is held by the ten largest clones.

This clonotype showed up many times. The specificity of this receptor is unknown. Base qualities are not at hand, and no much larger clone is one base apart. This specimen's treatment or condition label, interpreted: live attenuated yellow fever vaccine strain. At each blood-draw timepoint, two biological replicates of bulk PBMCs were collected. A standard Ficoll-Paque protocol was used to isolate PBMCs from peripheral blood. TriZol was used to extract RNA from bulk PBMCs, from CD4 and CD8 fractions, and from dextramer-positive and dextramer-negative fractions. Per the germline V gene, LGHNA is the CDR1 and YNFKEQ is the CDR2. Trimming takes 1 base from V and 4 bases from J, and the germline ends sit 11 bases apart. The CDR3 covers 14 residues, taking in both the cysteine and the phenylalanine. The read is trimmed to its CDR3 DNA, 42 bases read in frame from base 1.

Sequences were derived from PBMCs, sampled 45 days after the first yellow fever vaccination. This clonotype originated in a young man who received the YFV17D yellow fever vaccine. The rearrangement combines TRBV4-2 with TRBJ2-7; TRBD2 is possibly the D segment (5 matching bases). In nucleotides, the sequence is TGTGCCAGCAGCCAAGCCGGGGATGGATACGAGCAGTACTTC. Its product reads: CASSQAGDGYEQYF.